The 24 T cell receptor beta chains listed next were all sequenced from one sample in a study of cytomegalovirus exposure and HLA in healthy donors. Data came from immunoSEQ multiplex PCR; TCRdb stores just in-frame clones and leaves some out. The table records about 140,000 clones, approximately 86% of them present only once. Material: PBMCs. All receptors derive from a woman aged 18-35 years in good health and CMV-seropositive.

This clone was seen once. The chain is built from TRBV9 and TRBJ1-3; maybe TRBD1 (6 bases). The CDR3 is 15 amino acids. Between the trimmed V and J ends, which lost 0 bases and 3 bases, there was a span of 10 bases. Germline V gives CDR1 SGDLS, CDR2 YYNGEE. CDR3 nucleotides: TGTGCCAGCAGCGTAGACAGGGCAGGTGGAAACACCATATATTTT. As protein: CASSVDRAGGNTIYF.

CDR3 region: CASSLSLTATAEAFF. The CDR3 DNA sequence: TGTGCCAGCAGCTTGTCCCTGACAGCGACCGCTGAAGCTTTCTTT. The J gene is TRBJ1-1, the V gene TRBV7-8, with D possibly matching TRBD1 (5 bases). V lost 3 bases, J lost 6 bases, and 17 bases lay in between. In germline, CDR1 is SGHVS, CDR2 FQNEAQ. This CDR3 is built from 15 residues.

CDR3 in DNA: TGTGCCAGCAGAGACAGGGACTGGGGCTACACCTTC. The encoded protein is CASRDRDWGYTF. The V and J genes are TRBV6-6 and TRBJ1-2; TRBD1 aligns across 7 bases. Germline assignment: CDR1 MNHNY and CDR2 SVGAGI (reference sequence). The CDR3 extends over 12 amino acids. V gave up 6 bases and J gave up 8 bases; unmatched junction bases: 6.

The V call is TRBV18, the J call TRBJ2-6, with D maybe TRBD1 (5 bases). The CDR3 spans 16 residues. The V and J ends lost 3 bases and 0 bases respectively, with 9 bases between them. Germline V gene data show CDR1 as KGHSH and CDR2 as LQKENI. CDR3 amino acids: CASSPLQGSGANVLTF. CDR3 in DNA: TGTGCCAGCTCACCTCTTCAGGGCTCTGGGGCCAACGTCCTGACTTTC.

CDR3 sequence reads: CASSFIGQGRADTQYF. Here the CDR3 DNA reads TGTGCCAGCAGTTTTATAGGACAGGGTAGAGCAGATACGCAGTATTTT. This chain connects TRBV28 to TRBJ2-3; 8 positions agree with TRBD1. After removal of 3 bases from V and 4 bases from J, the junction contained 9 bases not matched to a gene. This CDR3 region has 16 residues. Per the germline V gene, CDR1 is MDHEN and CDR2 is SYDVKM.

The DNA for the CDR3 is TGTGCCAGCAGCTCCCCCCCCCTCGGCTACACCTTC. Protein: CASSSPPLGYTF. V and J are TRBV4-2 and TRBJ1-2; D remains ambiguous. Germline values: CDR1 LGHNA, CDR2 YNFKEQ. The V end was cut by 5 bases, the J end by 8 bases, with 12 bases between. This CDR3 is built from 12 residues.

Only a few counts were recorded for this clone. The chain couples TRBV19 to TRBJ2-7; 7 nucleotides agree with TRBD1. J was trimmed by 2 bases and V by 4 bases; bases with no gene match: 8. The CDR3 runs 15 residues. From germline, CDR1 is LNHDA and CDR2 SQIVND (reference sequence). CDR3 sequence: CASSSVGTATYEQYF. The CDR3 DNA is TGTGCCAGTAGTAGTGTCGGGACAGCGACCTACGAGCAGTACTTC.

The count of this clone is one. The chain carries TRBV9 and TRBJ2-1; TRBD2 is a possible D gene (6 bases). Germline values: CDR1 SGDLS, CDR2 YYNGEE. The CDR3 length is 14 residues. V lost 0 bases, J lost 4 bases, and 8 bases lay in between. CDR3 in DNA: TGTGCCAGCAGCGTAGTAGCGGCTTACAATGAGCAGTTCTTC. This encodes CASSVVAAYNEQFF.

The chain carries TRBV2 and TRBJ2-7; 7 bases line up with TRBD1. Per the germline V gene, CDR1 is SNHLY and CDR2 is FYNNEI. The ends lost 7 bases at V and 0 bases at J; junction bases unmatched: 3. This CDR3 region has 13 residues. DNA for the CDR3: TGTGCCAGCACTACAGGGGCCTCCTACGAGCAGTACTTC. Residues: CASTTGASYEQYF.

This clone was observed once. The V call is TRBV5-1, the J call TRBJ1-1; no clear D. V lost 1 base to trimming and J lost 5 bases, with 12 bases between them. There are 14 residues in the CDR3. Germline V gives CDR1 SGHRS, CDR2 YFSETQ. Written as DNA, the CDR3 is TGCGCCAGCAGCTTGAAGGGAGGCGGTACTGAAGCTTTCTTT. It yields the protein CASSLKGGGTEAFF.

V usage is TRBV7-9 and J usage is TRBJ1-1; D ambiguous. The CDR3 loop spans 14 amino acids. Trimming took 5 bases from V and 8 from J, leaving 18 bases between them. Germline lookup yields CDR1 SEHNR and CDR2 FQNEAQ (reference sequence). The CDR3 here is CASSPYDRQSEAFF. The CDR3, as DNA: TGTGCCAGCAGCCCCTATGATCGACAATCCGAAGCTTTCTTT.

This chain joins TRBV5-6 and TRBJ2-3; 7 nucleotides align to TRBD1. Unmatched junction bases numbered 2, after V lost 4 bases and J lost 0 bases. In germline, CDR1 is SGHDT, CDR2 YYEEEE. The CDR3 has 14 residues. CDR3 protein: CASSQGQSTDTQYF. The CDR3 nucleotides are TGTGCCAGCAGCCAGGGACAGAGCACAGATACGCAGTATTTT.

The CDR3 nucleotides read TGTGCCAGCAGCTTAGGACACTCTTACACTGAAGCTTTCTTT. Residues: CASSLGHSYTEAFF. V usage is TRBV7-2 and J usage is TRBJ1-1, with D uncertain. CDR3 length: 14 residues. CDR1 and CDR2 (germline): SGHTA, FQGNSA. The V gene lost 1 base and the J gene lost 3 bases, with 9 bases spanning the gap.

The V and J genes are TRBV5-1 and TRBJ2-7; D is possibly TRBD1 (6 bases). Per germline, CDR1 SGHRS and CDR2 YFSETQ. Trimming removed 7 bases from V and 1 base from J, with 18 bases in between. The CDR3 loop spans 15 amino acids. CDR3 sequence reads: CASSLTGRRSYEQYF. The DNA for the CDR3 is TGCGCCAGCTCCCTGACAGGTCGCAGATCCTACGAGCAGTACTTC. Full variable domain (remainder filled in from reference TRBV5-1 and TRBJ2-7): KAGVTQTPRYLIKTRGQQVTLSCSPISGHRSVSWYQQTPGQGLQFLFEYFSETQRNKGNFPGRFSGRQFSNSRSEMNVSTLELGDSALYLCASSLTGRRSYEQYFGPGTRLTVT.

The V and J genes are TRBV18 and TRBJ1-2, with TRBD1 matching over 7 bases. Germline V gene lookup returns CDR1 KGHSH and CDR2 LQKENI. The trim removed 3 bases at V and 7 bases at J, leaving 8 bases unmatched. The CDR3 length is 14 residues. The CDR3 sequence is CASSPIQGSIGYTF. For the CDR3, the DNA is TGTGCCAGCTCACCGATACAGGGGTCCATTGGCTACACCTTC.

In this sample, this clone turned up once. The chain uses TRBV7-9 and TRBJ1-1; D ambiguous. V gave up 5 bases and J gave up 5 bases, with 12 bases separating them. Germline V gene sequence: CDR1 SEHNR, CDR2 FQNEAQ (reference sequence). This CDR3 has 13 amino acids. CDR3 amino acids: CASSRDGGTEAFF. In nucleotides, the CDR3 is TGTGCCAGCAGCAGAGACGGCGGAACTGAAGCTTTCTTT.

V and J are TRBV5-8 and TRBJ1-2; D may be TRBD1 (5 bases). The germline V gene has CDR1 SGHTS and CDR2 YDEGEE. The CDR3 has 15 residues. The V end lost 0 bases, the J end lost 3 bases, and 12 bases lay between the germline ends. The CDR3 DNA sequence: TGTGCCAGCAGCTTGGGGCAGGGTGAGGACTATGGCTACACCTTC. Amino acid sequence: CASSLGQGEDYGYTF.

The CDR3 DNA sequence: TGTGCCTGGAGCGGACCCTCAGGGGTTAACACTGAAGCTTTCTTT. Its protein is CAWSGPSGVNTEAFF. V is TRBV30 and J is TRBJ1-1; D is perhaps TRBD1 (6 bases). The germline gives CDR1 GTSNPN, CDR2 SVGIG (reference sequence). V was cut by 3 bases and J by 2 bases, with 16 bases left in between. CDR3 length: 15 amino acids.

The chain joins TRBV6-5 to TRBJ2-7, with TRBD2 as a possible D gene (7 bases). The CDR3 runs 14 residues. Germline lookup yields CDR1 MNHEY and CDR2 SVGAGI. Trimming removed 2 bases from V and 0 bases from J, with 8 bases in between. As DNA, the CDR3 is TGTGCCAGCAGTTACGCGGGGGCCTCCTACGAGCAGTACTTC. It encodes CASSYAGASYEQYF.

V usage is TRBV28 and J usage is TRBJ1-3; D call uncertain. The CDR3 sequence is 15 residues long. Trimming took 5 bases from V and 3 from J, leaving 14 bases between them. Germline loops: CDR1 MDHEN, CDR2 SYDVKM. This CDR3 reads CASSPFMAGGNTIYF. The CDR3, as DNA: TGTGCCAGCAGTCCCTTCATGGCTGGTGGAAACACCATATATTTT.

The rearrangement links TRBV2 to TRBJ2-7; TRBD2 agrees at 9 bases. Germline CDR1 and CDR2: SNHLY and FYNNEI. J gave up 4 bases and V 2 bases, and 9 bases lay outside the gene matches. The CDR3 is 16 amino acids. In DNA form, the CDR3 reads TGTGCCAGCAGTGAATCCGGCCTAGCGGGAATGTACGAGCAGTACTTC. Protein product: CASSESGLAGMYEQYF.

The rearrangement uses TRBV5-8 and TRBJ2-5; 12 nucleotides match TRBD2. Germline values: CDR1 SGHTS, CDR2 YDEGEE. The CDR3 totals 17 residues. J was trimmed by 4 bases and V by 4 bases; bases with no gene match: 11. The CDR3 sequence is CASSISWLAGGRETQYF. The DNA for the CDR3 is TGTGCCAGCAGCATCAGTTGGCTAGCGGGAGGGAGAGAGACCCAGTACTTC. Variable domain in full (rest from reference TRBV5-8 and TRBJ2-5): EAGVTQSPTHLIKTRGQQATLRCSPISGHTSVYWYQQALGLGLQFLLWYDEGEERNRGNFPPRFSGRQFPNYSSELNVNALELEDSALYLCASSISWLAGGRETQYFGPGTRLLVL.

The V gene is TRBV18, the J gene TRBJ2-7; TRBD1 aligns across 8 bases. Unmatched junction bases numbered 4, after V lost 2 bases and J lost 1 base. CDR3 length: 15 amino acids. The V gene's germline CDR1 is KGHSH and CDR2 LQKENI. The CDR3 sequence: CASSPTGGRSYEQYF. CDR3 coding DNA: TGTGCCAGCTCACCAACAGGGGGAAGGTCCTACGAGCAGTACTTC. The variable domain in full, with the rest retrieved from reference TRBV18 and TRBJ2-7, is NAGVMQNPRHLVRRRGQEARLRCSPMKGHSHVYWYRQLPEEGLKFMVYLQKENIIDESGMPKERFSAEFPKEGPSILRIQQVVRGDSAAYFCASSPTGGRSYEQYFGPGTRLTVT.

A few counts support this clone. The rearrangement joins TRBV27 to TRBJ1-2; no clear D. The V gene's germline CDR1 is MNHEY and CDR2 SMNVEV (reference sequence). The CDR3 length is 12 residues. The V end lost 5 bases, the J end lost 3 bases, and 7 bases lay between the germline ends. This CDR3 is CASSLSDYGYTF. The DNA of the CDR3 is TGTGCCAGCAGTCTTTCGGACTATGGCTACACCTTC.